This paragraph covers one TCR beta chain sequence. This clonotype was seen a few times. There is no known antigen for this receptor. Per-base qualities were not stored, and no clone one base away is much larger. The data were taken from a study of T-cell memory formation after mild COVID-19 (dated by TCRdb to the early 2020s). A note on the overall study: Most TCR sequence clusters were specific to one of the two donors. In a couple of donors, T-cell clones that expanded and contracted after mild COVID-19 were tracked by sequencing TCRalpha and TCRbeta repertoires over time. The cohort comprised two young, previously healthy adult volunteers, one female and one male.

The instrument was an Illumina NovaSeq 6000. cDNA libraries for TCRalpha and TCRbeta were prepared by 5'RACE using constant-segment primers, with sample barcodes and unique molecular identifiers added. RNA was extracted from every sample with Trizol reagent. Amplification of the libraries took two PCR steps, and the second step added a second sample barcode plus Illumina TruSeq adapters. The libraries were sequenced on an Illumina NovaSeq using 2 x 150 bp paired-end reads. Turning to the authors' computational methods: Reads were demultiplexed and collapsed into UMI-guided consensus sequences with migec v1.2.7. Using mixcr v2.1.11, UMI consensuses were aligned to TRA and TRB V and J templates and then assembled into clonotypes. A clonotype was counted as expanded or contracted only if both edgeR and NoisET called the change significant, with noise models trained on biological replicates. For edgeR calls, the cutoffs were a false discovery rate-adjusted p below 0.01 and a log2 fold-change threshold of 1. As an exploratory analysis of dynamics, PCA with hierarchical clustering was applied to max-normalized trajectories of the 1000 most abundant clonotypes. Separately sequenced CD4+ and CD8+ repertoires were used to assign the CD4 or CD8 phenotype of responding clones. The public reads were reanalyzed by TCRdb: fastp trimming at Q25, MiXCR alignment, in-frame beta chains only. Duplicate CDR3 protein sequences are folded into a single record with the most common DNA and genes. What appears here as the V and J calls and clone size reflects TCRdb's work, not the paper's. The sample table holds approximately 250,000 distinct CDR3 sequences, of which about 16% were seen once. The ten largest clonotypes hold 2.1% of the sample.

Trimming leaves V shorter by 0 bases and J shorter by 3 bases, with the junction holding 4 bases beyond the gene matches. The CDR3 goes from the cysteine to the phenylalanine over 16 residues. CDR3 DNA is the only sequence kept; it has 48 bases, read in frame from the first base. Taken from the germline V gene, the CDR1 and CDR2 loops are SGHRS and YFSETQ. PBMCs were isolated by Ficoll-Paque density gradient centrifugation. Paper-wide results and their limitations: Only two mild cases were covered in the study, and larger cohorts including severe cases with pre-infection samples were considered necessary. Some responding clones were detected in pre-infection memory, which suggested that pre-existing cross-reactive memory T cells had joined the SARS-CoV-2 response. Contracting CD4+ clones turned up mainly in the CM and EM memory subsets, whereas EMRA was where CD8+ clones were enriched. Clones contracting from day 15 to 85 had balanced CD4/CD8 phenotypes, while a second wave expanding from day 15 to 37 was biased towards CD4+. SARS-CoV-2 specificity was not confirmed for the second-wave clones peaking on day 37.

Material for sequencing was PBMCs or a T cell subset sorted from them (not recorded which). This TCR came from an adult woman who had mild COVID-19 (a few samples of this study predate the infection). The sample titles of this study are shuffled in the database, so cell type and time point are left out; the donor was told from shared clones. The V and J genes are TRBV5-1 and TRBJ2-3, with TRBD1 matching 10 junction bases. The bases read TGCGCCAGCAGCTTGGCCTCGGGACAGGGGACAGATACGCAGTATTTT. This gives the protein CASSLASGQGTDTQYF.